Shown below are 13 T cell receptor beta chains from a single sample sequenced in a study of blood T cell repertoires in COVID-19. The method was immunoSEQ multiplex PCR; TCRdb's version includes in-frame clones alone and lacks a portion of them. The sample gives 210,000 or so clones, less than 90% of which show up once; 2.5% to 3.5% is in the top ten. Sequencing used PBMCs or T cells enriched from blood (not recorded which). The receptors come from a woman between 45 and 60 years old in a cohort exposed to, infected with or recovered from COVID-19 (not recorded which).

The CDR3 spells CASSKRASSGNTIYF. The CDR3 DNA is TGCGCCAGCAGCAAGCGGGCCTCCTCTGGAAACACCATATATTTT. The V and J genes are TRBV5-1 and TRBJ1-3; the D is unclear. Germline CDR1 and CDR2: SGHRS and YFSETQ. The CDR3 is made up of 15 amino acids. The germline V and J ends were trimmed by 4 bases and 0 bases, with 11 bases remaining between them. Full variable domain (remainder filled in from reference TRBV5-1 and TRBJ1-3): KAGVTQTPRYLIKTRGQQVTLSCSPISGHRSVSWYQQTPGQGLQFLFEYFSETQRNKGNFPGRFSGRQFSNSRSEMNVSTLELGDSALYLCASSKRASSGNTIYFGEGSWLTVV.

This clone was seen once. The rearrangement links TRBV5-5 to TRBJ2-2, with D possibly TRBD2 on 5 matching bases. The ends were cut back, 6 bases at V and 5 bases at J, with 14 bases in the middle. Germline values: CDR1 SGHKS, CDR2 YYEKEE (reference sequence). The CDR3 runs 14 residues. The CDR3 bases are TGTGCCAGCACCTTTGGAAGGGAGACCGGGGAGCTGTTTTTT. It translates to CASTFGRETGELFF.

CDR3 amino acids: CASSFLSVDTQYF. CDR3 coding DNA: TGTGCCAGCAGCTTCCTTAGCGTAGATACGCAGTATTTT. The chain uses TRBV7-9 and TRBJ2-3; D perhaps matches TRBD2 (5 bases). V was cut by 3 bases and J by 5 bases, with 9 bases left in between. Looked up from germline, CDR1 is SEHNR and CDR2 is FQNEAQ (reference sequence). The CDR3 runs to 13 residues.

V and J are TRBV5-5 and TRBJ1-1, with 9 bases lining up with TRBD1. The germline CDR1 and CDR2 sequences are SGHKS and YYEKEE (reference sequence). The CDR3 covers 15 residues. With V trimmed by 1 base and J by 4 bases, 5 bases remained unmatched. This CDR3 reads CASSLWDRAGTEAFF. Here the CDR3 DNA reads TGTGCCAGCAGCTTGTGGGACAGGGCAGGCACTGAAGCTTTCTTT.

This clone was observed a single time. V usage is TRBV19 and J usage is TRBJ1-2; a possible D gene is TRBD1 (6 bases). V was clipped by 7 bases and J by 4 bases, with 13 bases between them. Germline V gene lookup returns CDR1 LNHDA and CDR2 SQIVND (reference sequence). This CDR3 has 13 residues. CDR3 nucleotide sequence: TGTGCCAGTACGACAGGTTCGGGCTATGGCTACACCTTC. This encodes CASTTGSGYGYTF.

A few counts support this clone. This chain links TRBV19 with TRBJ1-2, with a tentative D call TRBD1 (6 bases). Trimming shortened V by 6 bases and J by 6 bases, and 14 bases separated the two germline ends. The germline gives CDR1 LNHDA, CDR2 SQIVND (reference sequence). This CDR3 comprises 13 residues. CDR3 region: CASRLQGLHGYTF. In DNA form, the CDR3 reads TGTGCCAGTAGGCTACAGGGCTTACATGGCTACACCTTC.

This clone has just a few counts. The V call is TRBV4-3, the J call TRBJ2-1, with 8 positions matching TRBD2. After removal of 8 bases from V and 15 bases from J, the junction contained 9 bases not matched to a gene. The V gene's germline CDR1 is LGHNA and CDR2 YSLEER. This CDR3 spans 11 amino acids. The CDR3 sequence: CASGRGARLFF. CDR3 DNA sequence: TGCGCCAGCGGGCGGGGGGCGAGGCTGTTCTTC.

The chain links TRBV30 to TRBJ2-1, with 10 bases fitting TRBD2. This CDR3 contains 14 residues. The germline V gene encodes CDR1 GTSNPN and CDR2 SVGIG (reference sequence). V lost 6 bases and J lost 7; bases outside the gene matches: 9. The CDR3 region is CACHGAGGINEQFF. The CDR3 bases are TGTGCCTGCCATGGAGCGGGGGGGATAAATGAGCAGTTCTTC.

V is TRBV5-6 and J is TRBJ1-5; perhaps TRBD1 as D (6 bases). The CDR3 loop spans 15 amino acids. The V end was cut by 1 base, the J end by 6 bases, with 14 bases between. Germline V lookup: CDR1 SGHDT, CDR2 YYEEEE. CDR3 sequence (DNA): TGTGCCAGCAGCTTGAGGAACCAGGGGTCTCAGCCCCAGCATTTT. It specifies CASSLRNQGSQPQHF. The full variable domain, with the rest looked up from reference TRBV5-6 and TRBJ1-5, is DAGVTQSPTHLIKTRGQQVTLRCSPKSGHDTVSWYQQALGQGPQFIFQYYEEEERQRGNFPDRFSGHQFPNYSSELNVNALLLGDSALYLCASSLRNQGSQPQHFGDGTRLSIL.

Notes on this clone: The same CDR3 can be traced to other DNA sequences in this sample. This chain uses TRBV18 with TRBJ2-7; a weak D match, TRBD1 (5 bases). V was trimmed by 1 base and J by 4 bases, leaving 11 bases between them. Germline CDR1 and CDR2: KGHSH and LQKENI. The CDR3 is made up of 14 amino acids. The CDR3 nucleotides are TGTGCCAGCTCACCACGGCAGGGTCTATACGAGCAGTACTTC. It specifies CASSPRQGLYEQYF.

V usage is TRBV5-8 and J usage is TRBJ1-4; D not resolved. The ends were cut back, 4 bases at V and 4 bases at J, with 20 bases in the middle. The CDR3 loop spans 17 amino acids. Germline lookup yields CDR1 SGHTS and CDR2 YDEGEE. DNA for the CDR3: TGTGCCAGCAGCCACCATAGAGCACGGGGTGTTAATGAAAAACTGTTTTTT. This translates into CASSHHRARGVNEKLFF.

The chain combines TRBV19 with TRBJ1-6; maybe TRBD1 (6 bases). The CDR3 is made up of 14 amino acids. The V gene lost 5 bases and the J gene lost 9 bases, with 14 bases spanning the gap. Germline V gives CDR1 LNHDA, CDR2 SQIVND (reference sequence). CDR3: CASSGFQGSSPLHF. The CDR3, as DNA: TGTGCCAGTAGTGGGTTCCAGGGGAGTTCACCCCTCCACTTT. The entire variable domain, with the rest obtained from reference TRBV19 and TRBJ1-6, is as follows: DGGITQSPKYLFRKEGQNVTLSCEQNLNHDAMYWYRQDPGQGLRLIYYSQIVNDFQKGDIAEGYSVSREKKESFPLTVTSAQKNPTAFYLCASSGFQGSSPLHFGNGTRLTVT.

The V call is TRBV27, the J call TRBJ1-4; TRBD1 might be the D (6 bases). The CDR3 is 15 residues long. Germline V CDR1 and CDR2: MNHEY, SMNVEV (reference sequence). With 6 bases removed from V and 8 bases from J, the gap between germline ends came to 19 bases. CDR3 region: CASSPTWTAGEKLFF. Written as DNA, the CDR3 is TGTGCCAGCAGCCCCACCTGGACAGCTGGGGAAAAACTGTTTTTT. Supplemented by reference TRBV27 and TRBJ1-4, the full variable domain reads EAQVTQNPRYLITVTGKKLTVTCSQNMNHEYMSWYRQDPGLGLRQIYYSMNVEVTDKGDVPEGYKVSRKEKRNFPLILESPSPNQTSLYFCASSPTWTAGEKLFFGSGTQLSVL.